The 8 T cell receptor beta chains reported below all come from one sample, sequenced in a study of CD8 T cells in ankylosing spondylitis. MiXCR, applied by TCRdb to the 5' RACE reads, yields one record per CDR3 protein. The sample includes some 250,000 distinct CDR3 sequences, roughly 10% seen only once; the top ten take roughly 6.8%. The sequencing input was blood, either unsorted or a sorted T cell fraction (not recorded which). The receptors originated from a male donor with ankylosing spondylitis or in good health (not recorded which).

The gene calls are TRBV7-2 and TRBJ1-6; no clear D gene. CDR3 length equals 13 residues. CDR1 is SGHTA and CDR2 is FQGNSA in the germline V gene. Deletions cut 5 bases from V and 9 bases from J, with 11 bases between. CDR3 in DNA: TGTGCCAGCAGCGTAACCGTAGGTTCACCCCTCCACTTT. It is translated as CASSVTVGSPLHF.

The chain recombines TRBV5-1 with TRBJ2-3, with TRBD2 matching over 7 bases. The CDR3 extends over 16 amino acids. Per the germline V gene, CDR1 is SGHRS and CDR2 is YFSETQ. Trimming removed 4 bases from V and 2 bases from J; junction bases left unmatched: 10. The CDR3 DNA reads as TGCGCCAGCAGCCCCCCGGTAGCGGGCCCCACAGATACGCAGTATTTT. It yields the protein CASSPPVAGPTDTQYF. The full variable domain, in which reference TRBV5-1 and TRBJ2-3 provide the parts outside the CDR3, is KAGVTQTPRYLIKTRGQQVTLSCSPISGHRSVSWYQQTPGQGLQFLFEYFSETQRNKGNFPGRFSGRQFSNSRSEMNVSTLELGDSALYLCASSPPVAGPTDTQYFGPGTRLTVL.

V usage is TRBV5-1 and J usage is TRBJ2-7; D not resolved. Trimming removed 4 bases at V and 2 bases at J, with 10 bases between. The CDR3 is made up of 13 amino acids. CDR1 is SGHRS, CDR2 YFSETQ, per germline. CDR3 residues: CASSEQTAYEQYF. The CDR3 DNA follows: TGCGCCAGCAGCGAGCAGACCGCCTACGAGCAGTACTTC.

In its sample, this clonotype was seen many times. The genes are TRBV7-9 and TRBJ2-7; 7 bases match TRBD1. V trimming: 5 bases; J trimming: 2 bases; junction bases outside the gene matches: 6. CDR1 is SEHNR and CDR2 is FQNEAQ in the germline V gene (reference sequence). This CDR3 has 14 residues. The CDR3 coding sequence is TGTGCCAGCAGCCCCCCGACAGGGCCCTACGAGCAGTACTTC. It encodes CASSPPTGPYEQYF.

V and J are TRBV5-1 and TRBJ1-1, with 8 bases lining up with TRBD1. The CDR3 contains 14 residues. Germline assignment: CDR1 SGHRS and CDR2 YFSETQ. With V trimmed by 4 bases and J by 0 bases, 2 bases remained unmatched. This CDR3 is CASSTGQVNTEAFF. The CDR3 DNA is TGCGCCAGCAGCACGGGACAGGTGAACACTGAAGCTTTCTTT.

This clonotype has ten or more counts. V gene TRBV5-1 combines with J gene TRBJ2-5; 7 bases line up with TRBD1. Germline V gene lookup returns CDR1 SGHRS and CDR2 YFSETQ. The trim removed 1 base at V and 2 bases at J, leaving 2 bases unmatched. This CDR3 has 14 amino acids. The CDR3: CASSLTQGQETQYF. The CDR3 coding sequence is TGCGCCAGCAGCTTGACACAGGGGCAAGAGACCCAGTACTTC.

CDR3 DNA: TGTGCCAGCAGTTTATGCCCTTTACGGGAGGGCAACACCGGGGAGCTGTTTTTT. Translated, it gives CASSLCPLREGNTGELFF. The chain uses TRBV28 and TRBJ2-2; 8 bases are a match to TRBD2. Trimming cost V 0 bases and J 2 bases; bases outside gene matches: 8. Germline V CDR1 and CDR2: MDHEN, SYDVKM. This CDR3 is built from 18 residues.

The chain has TRBV27 and TRBJ2-7, with D tentatively TRBD2 (6 bases). The CDR3 totals 11 residues. With 10 bases removed from V and 3 bases from J, the gap between germline ends came to 10 bases. The germline CDR1 and CDR2 sequences are MNHEY and SMNVEV (reference sequence). CDR3 protein: CATGLHYEQYF. In nucleotides, the CDR3 is TGTGCCACGGGACTCCACTACGAGCAGTACTTC.